These T cell receptor beta chains were read from a single sample in a study of early T cells in non-severe SARS-CoV-2 infection. TCRdb reanalysed the 5' RACE reads using MiXCR and keeps one entry per CDR3 protein. The sample lists some 91,000 distinct CDR3 sequences; 14% to 15% were seen once. The sequenced sample was whole blood. The receptors were sampled from an adult who was a healthcare worker with PCR-confirmed SARS-CoV-2 infection or an uninfected control (not recorded which). Both conserved end residues are part of each CDR3. The order of the fields is CDR3 protein, CDR3 DNA, V gene, J gene, clone size, D gene. D genes are given only for firm matches. Part of the rows lack a size; the others show once, few, many or a class for expanded clones.

CDR3: CASSLVGGTSGSEQYF
DNA: TGTGCCAGCAGCTTAGTAGGTGGTACTAGCGGGAGCGAGCAGTACTTC
V: TRBV7-6
J: TRBJ2-7
size: many
D: TRBD2

CDR3: CASSRGVGTDTQYF
DNA: TGTGCCAGCAGTAGAGGTGTGGGCACAGATACGCAGTATTTT
V: TRBV12-3/TRBV12-4
J: TRBJ2-3
size: -
D: -

CDR3: CASSSRLAGAGSYEQYF
DNA: TGTGCCAGCAGCTCTAGACTAGCGGGAGCCGGGTCCTACGAGCAGTACTTC
V: TRBV28
J: TRBJ2-7
size: medium-sized
D: TRBD2

CDR3: CASSAGTSSTDTQYF
DNA: TGTGCCAGCAGCGCCGGGACTAGCAGCACAGATACGCAGTATTTT
V: TRBV6-2/TRBV6-3
J: TRBJ2-3
size: few
D: TRBD2

CDR3: CASSGLRSSYEQYF
DNA: TGTGCCAGCAGTGGACTCAGGAGCTCCTACGAGCAGTACTTC
V: TRBV6-2/TRBV6-3
J: TRBJ2-7
size: many
D: -

CDR3: CSVGGRLVGEQYF
DNA: TGCAGCGTTGGGGGACGATTGGTCGGCGAGCAGTACTTC
V: TRBV29-1
J: TRBJ2-7
size: many
D: -

CDR3: CASSTSGYNEQFF
DNA: TGTGCCAGCAGCACTAGCGGCTACAATGAGCAGTTCTTC
V: TRBV7-2
J: TRBJ2-1
size: many
D: TRBD2

CDR3: CASSRDGSYEQYF
DNA: TGTGCCAGCAGTCGTGACGGGTCCTACGAGCAGTACTTC
V: TRBV12-3/TRBV12-4
J: TRBJ2-7
size: many
D: -

CDR3: CSANTYMTSGRKDNEQFF
DNA: TGCAGTGCCAACACCTATATGACTAGCGGGAGGAAGGACAATGAGCAGTTCTTC
V: TRBV20-1
J: TRBJ2-1
size: -
D: TRBD2

CDR3: CASSLSSLETQYF
DNA: TGTGCCAGCAGCTTGTCTTCTCTAGAGACCCAGTACTTC
V: TRBV7-9
J: TRBJ2-5
size: -
D: -

CDR3: CSARAGVSYEQYF
DNA: TGCAGTGCTAGAGCGGGCGTCTCCTACGAGCAGTACTTC
V: TRBV20-1
J: TRBJ2-7
size: -
D: -

CDR3: CSAREYEQYF
DNA: TGCAGCGCAAGGGAGTACGAGCAGTACTTC
V: TRBV29-1
J: TRBJ2-7
size: -
D: -

CDR3: CASSQRWGGEAFF
DNA: TGTGCCAGCAGTCAAAGGTGGGGCGGGGAAGCTTTCTTT
V: TRBV27
J: TRBJ1-1
size: -
D: -